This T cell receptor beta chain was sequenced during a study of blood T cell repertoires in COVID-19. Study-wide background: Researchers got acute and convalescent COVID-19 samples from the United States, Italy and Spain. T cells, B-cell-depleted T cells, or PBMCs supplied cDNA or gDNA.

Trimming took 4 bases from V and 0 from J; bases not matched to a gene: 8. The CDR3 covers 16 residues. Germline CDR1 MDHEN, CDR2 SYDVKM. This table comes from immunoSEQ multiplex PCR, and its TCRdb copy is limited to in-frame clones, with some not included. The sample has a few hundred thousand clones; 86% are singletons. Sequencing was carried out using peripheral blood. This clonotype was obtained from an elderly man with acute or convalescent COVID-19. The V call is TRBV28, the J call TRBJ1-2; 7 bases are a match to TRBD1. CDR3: CASSSHPGTANYGYTF. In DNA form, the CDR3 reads TGTGCCAGCAGTTCCCATCCCGGGACAGCTAACTATGGCTACACCTTC.